Following are 17 T cell receptor beta chains from one sample sequenced in a study of T cell responses to AZD1222 COVID-19 vaccine. The protocol was immunoSEQ multiplex PCR, while the TCRdb copy is restricted to in-frame clones and leaves out a portion. Of some 47,000 clones in the sample, about 83% were seen once. Source: peripheral blood, taken on day 0 of AZD1222 vaccination. These receptors all come from an adult in good health.

The chain is built from TRBV5-1 and TRBJ2-1, with TRBD2 matching 8 bases. The CDR3 covers 17 residues. The V gene end was trimmed by 6 bases and the J gene end by 4 bases; junction bases not matched to a gene: 15. CDR1 and CDR2 (germline): SGHRS, YFSETQ. The CDR3 sequence is CASTFRGLEALYNEQFF. CDR3 in DNA: TGCGCCAGCACCTTCCGGGGACTAGAGGCCTTATACAATGAGCAGTTCTTC.

This clone was seen just once. The DNA of the CDR3 is TGTGCCAGCAGTATGCGACAGAACAATTCACCCCTCCACTTT. Its translation: CASSMRQNNSPLHF. The J gene is TRBJ1-6, the V gene TRBV27; maybe TRBD1 (5 bases). Trimming took off 5 bases at V and 7 bases at J, with 12 bases between the two ends. Per the germline V gene, CDR1 is MNHEY and CDR2 is SMNVEV (reference sequence). The CDR3 length is 14 residues.

The J gene is TRBJ1-3, the V gene TRBV18; 8 positions agree with TRBD1. CDR1 and CDR2 (germline): KGHSH, LQKENI. The CDR3 length is 15 residues. V was clipped by 4 bases and J by 2 bases; unmatched bases: 4. The CDR3 is CASSRDRGPGNTIYF. CDR3 nucleotide sequence: TGTGCCAGCTCACGAGACAGGGGCCCTGGAAACACCATATATTTT.

V gene TRBV30 combines with J gene TRBJ2-1, with D tentatively TRBD1 (6 bases). V was pared by 4 bases and J by 9 bases, with 13 bases between. Germline V gives CDR1 GTSNPN, CDR2 SVGIG (reference sequence). CDR3 length equals 12 residues. CDR3 bases: TGTGCCTGGACCCCACAGGGTAGTGAGCAGTTCTTC. This sequence encodes CAWTPQGSEQFF.

This clone was found once. The gene calls are TRBV28 and TRBJ2-5; 8 nucleotides match TRBD2. This CDR3 has 14 residues. The V gene's germline CDR1 is MDHEN and CDR2 SYDVKM. Unmatched junction bases numbered 4, after V lost 6 bases and J lost 1 base. CDR3 in amino acids: CASRRSGSQETQYF. CDR3 nucleotides: TGTGCCAGCAGACGGAGCGGGAGCCAAGAGACCCAGTACTTC. The full variable domain, in which reference TRBV28 and TRBJ2-5 provide the parts outside the CDR3, is DVKVTQSSRYLVKRTGEKVFLECVQDMDHENMFWYRQDPGLGLRLIYFSYDVKMKEKGDIPEGYSVSREKKERFSLILESASTNQTSMYLCASRRSGSQETQYFGPGTRLLVL.

This chain uses TRBV3-1 (or the pseudogene TRBV3-2) with TRBJ2-1, with TRBD2 matching 9 bases. The CDR3 loop spans 18 amino acids. V dropped 4 bases and J dropped 8; count of bases not matched to a gene: 18. Germline CDR1 and CDR2: LGHDT and YNNKEL (reference sequence). The CDR3: CASSLLRGGGINKDEQFF. In DNA form, the CDR3 reads TGTGCCAGCAGCCTCCTTCGCGGGGGGGGCATAAATAAGGATGAGCAGTTCTTC.

J is TRBJ1-2 and V is TRBV11-1; maybe TRBD1 (5 bases). Per germline, CDR1 SGHAT and CDR2 FQDESV (reference sequence). V was pared by 1 base and J by 2 bases, with 11 bases between. The CDR3 sequence is 15 residues long. CDR3 region: CASSLGRDANYGYTF. The DNA for the CDR3 is TGTGCCAGCAGCTTAGGCAGGGACGCGAACTATGGCTACACCTTC.

CDR3 amino acids: CASSLEGGPNTEAFF. The CDR3 nucleotides read TGCGCCAGCAGCTTGGAAGGGGGACCAAACACTGAAGCTTTCTTT. This chain uses TRBV5-1 with TRBJ1-1, with a tentative D call TRBD1 (6 bases). CDR1 and CDR2 (germline): SGHRS, YFSETQ. Trimming left V 0 bases short and J 2 bases short, with 11 bases between. This CDR3 comprises 15 residues.

The chain combines TRBV6-6 with TRBJ2-7; perhaps TRBD2 as D (5 bases). V was cut by 2 bases and J by 1 base, with 9 bases left in between. Germline lookup yields CDR1 MNHNY and CDR2 SVGAGI (reference sequence). CDR3 length: 14 residues. CDR3 bases: TGTGCCAGCAGTTACGACTACCCTTCCTACGAGCAGTACTTC. This encodes CASSYDYPSYEQYF.

The chain recombines TRBV2 with TRBJ2-7; D call uncertain. The germline V gene has CDR1 SNHLY and CDR2 FYNNEI. CDR3 size: 12 residues. V was trimmed by 8 bases and J by 4 bases, leaving 12 bases between them. CDR3 protein: CASCRHLYEQYF. DNA for the CDR3: TGTGCCAGCTGCCGCCATCTTTACGAGCAGTACTTC. Full variable domain (outside the CDR3, taken from reference TRBV2 and TRBJ2-7): EPEVTQTPSHQVTQMGQEVILRCVPISNHLYFYWYRQILGQKVEFLVSFYNNEISEKSEIFDDQFSVERPDGSNFTLKIRSTKLEDSAMYFCASCRHLYEQYFGPGTRLTVT.

The rearrangement joins TRBV10-1 to TRBJ2-7; weak D call: TRBD2 (6 bases). Germline CDR1 is WNHNN and CDR2 is SYGVQD (reference sequence). Deletions cut 4 bases from V and 5 bases from J, with 24 bases between. The CDR3 loop spans 17 amino acids. CDR3 bases: TGCGCCAGCAGTGGCCCGATAGTTTCGGGGGTATACGACGAGCAGTACTTC. It codes for CASSGPIVSGVYDEQYF.

This chain connects TRBV12-3 or TRBV12-4 to TRBJ2-7; TRBD2 matches 8 bases. This CDR3 has 12 amino acids. V shed 6 bases and J 3 bases; nucleotides not matched to a gene: 1. The CDR3 loop reads CASSGGGYEQYF. The CDR3 nucleotides are TGTGCCAGCAGCGGGGGGGGCTACGAGCAGTACTTC.

The V call is TRBV7-9, the J call TRBJ2-3; 14 bases line up with TRBD2. Germline V gene lookup returns CDR1 SEHNR and CDR2 FQNEAQ (reference sequence). The CDR3 spans 16 residues. Losses at the gene ends were 5 bases for V and 1 base for J; bases not matched to a gene: 2. The CDR3 sequence is CASSGTSGGRTDTQYF. The CDR3 bases are TGTGCCAGCAGCGGGACTAGCGGGGGCCGCACAGATACGCAGTATTTT.

The chain is built from TRBV5-1 and TRBJ2-1; D perhaps matches TRBD2 (6 bases). CDR1 is SGHRS and CDR2 is YFSETQ in the germline V gene. The CDR3 covers 16 residues. Deletions cut 0 bases from V and 1 base from J, with 11 bases between. Here the CDR3 DNA reads TGCGCCAGCAGCTTGGGGGGCGGGATGTCCTACAATGAGCAGTTCTTC. Protein: CASSLGGGMSYNEQFF.

The chain joins TRBV28 to TRBJ2-5; D unresolved. V was clipped by 3 bases and J by 5 bases, with 16 bases between them. CDR3 length equals 15 residues. The germline V gene encodes CDR1 MDHEN and CDR2 SYDVKM. CDR3 in amino acids: CASSLGTQSGETQYF. The CDR3 nucleotides are TGTGCCAGCAGTTTGGGAACCCAATCTGGGGAGACCCAGTACTTC.

V usage is TRBV6-1 and J usage is TRBJ2-2, with 7 bases that match TRBD2. V lost 3 bases to trimming and J lost 13 bases; unmatched junction nucleotides: 11. In germline, CDR1 is MNHNS, CDR2 SASEGT. The CDR3 sequence is 14 residues long. The CDR3 reads CASSDGGGWEGLFF. The CDR3, as DNA: TGTGCCAGCAGTGACGGCGGAGGGTGGGAGGGGCTGTTTTTT.

The rearrangement uses TRBV6-6 and TRBJ1-4, with D tentatively TRBD1 (6 bases). The CDR3 sequence is 14 residues long. Germline assignment: CDR1 MNHNY and CDR2 SVGAGI (reference sequence). V lost 2 bases and J lost 7, with 11 bases in between. The CDR3 spells CASSYGDRFEKLFF. The CDR3 DNA sequence: TGTGCCAGCAGTTACGGTGACAGGTTTGAAAAACTGTTTTTT.